These 9 T cell receptor beta chains were all obtained from the same sample, sequenced in a study of a mutant IDH1 vaccine in newly diagnosed glioma. Indicated time point: week 47, end of study. What each vaccine dose contained was 300 ug of mutant IDH1 20-mer peptide, accompanied by topical imiquimod. Method: immunoSEQ multiplex PCR; TCRdb's copy keeps in-frame clones and lacks some. The sample includes approximately 100,000 clones, about 90% of them seen just once. These receptors' antigens are unknown. This specimen was PBMCs, taken from a glioma patient whose treatment included an IDH1 peptide vaccine. Source of these receptors: a woman in her forties or fifties with glioma.

J is TRBJ2-1 and V is TRBV15; 9 nucleotides line up with TRBD2. The germline V gene has CDR1 LNHNV and CDR2 YYDKDF (reference sequence). J gave up 6 bases and V 3 bases, and 3 bases lay outside the gene matches. This CDR3 region has 14 residues. CDR3 coding DNA: TGTGCCACCAGCAGGGCGGGAGGGTTCAATGAGCAGTTCTTC. This translates into CATSRAGGFNEQFF.

The gene calls are TRBV30 and TRBJ1-3, with 7 bases aligning to TRBD1. The CDR3 runs 14 residues. The J segment lost 7 bases and the V segment lost 1 base, leaving 7 bases of the junction unmatched. In germline, CDR1 is GTSNPN, CDR2 SVGIG (reference sequence). The CDR3 DNA is TGTGCCTGGAGTGGACAGGGTCGGTACAACACCATATATTTT. The encoded protein is CAWSGQGRYNTIYF.

The gene calls are TRBV4-1 and TRBJ2-7; 10 nucleotides line up with TRBD2. The V and J ends lost 4 bases and 2 bases, in that order; junction bases with no gene match: 8. CDR1 is MGHRA and CDR2 is YSYEKL in the germline V gene. The CDR3 covers 16 residues. CDR3: CASSPMRLAGTYEQYF. CDR3 coding DNA: TGCGCCAGCAGCCCGATGAGACTAGCGGGTACCTACGAGCAGTACTTC.

This clone appeared many times. The chain's CDR3 is CASSRIENTEAFF. Here the CDR3 DNA reads TGTGCCAGCAGCCGAATCGAGAACACTGAAGCTTTCTTT. The genes are TRBV27 and TRBJ1-1; no clear D gene. V lost 6 bases and J 1 base, leaving 9 bases between the germline ends. The germline gives CDR1 MNHEY, CDR2 SMNVEV (reference sequence). The CDR3 is 13 residues long.

This clone came up once. This chain connects TRBV29-1 to TRBJ2-5; no firm D call. The CDR3 is 14 residues long. V gave up 3 bases and J gave up 5 bases, with 16 bases separating them. Germline lookup yields CDR1 SQVTM and CDR2 ANQGSEA. The DNA for the CDR3 is TGCAGCGTTGAGTTGGACGCCGGGCGGGAGACCCAGTACTTC. Residues: CSVELDAGRETQYF.

The V gene is TRBV28, the J gene TRBJ2-7; possibly TRBD1 for D (5 bases). The germline V gene encodes CDR1 MDHEN and CDR2 SYDVKM. The CDR3 runs to 16 residues. With 7 bases removed from V and 1 base from J, the gap between germline ends came to 20 bases. The CDR3 DNA is TGTGCCAGCACCCCTCAGAGTAGCAGGGCATCCTACGAGCAGTACTTC. Translated, it gives CASTPQSSRASYEQYF.

This clone was detected once. The rearrangement joins TRBV6-1 to TRBJ2-1, with D unclear. The CDR3 runs 12 residues. Germline V lookup: CDR1 MNHNS, CDR2 SASEGT. The V end lost 6 bases, the J end lost 8 bases, and 11 bases lay between the germline ends. The CDR3 DNA reads as TGTGCCAGCAGACCCCTTAGGGATGAGCAGTTCTTC. This codes for CASRPLRDEQFF.

This sequence joins TRBV5-6 and TRBJ2-7; 9 bases are shared with TRBD2. Per germline, CDR1 SGHDT and CDR2 YYEEEE. The trim removed 1 base at V and 0 bases at J, leaving 5 bases unmatched. The CDR3 sequence is 16 residues long. The DNA of the CDR3 is TGTGCCAGCAGCTTGAGTCCTAGCGGGGCCTCCTACGAGCAGTACTTC. Encoded protein: CASSLSPSGASYEQYF.

The J gene is TRBJ1-6, the V gene TRBV14; D unresolved. Germline V gene lookup returns CDR1 SGHDN and CDR2 FVKESK. The V and J ends lost 0 bases and 15 bases respectively, with 15 bases between them. CDR3 size: 14 residues. In nucleotides, the CDR3 is TGTGCCAGCAGCCAAGATCCCCGAGCTCCTCTCCTCCACTTT. Its protein product is CASSQDPRAPLLHF. The full variable domain, rest sourced from reference TRBV14 and TRBJ1-6, is EAGVTQFPSHSVIEKGQTVTLRCDPISGHDNLYWYRRVMGKEIKFLLHFVKESKQDESGMPNNRFLAERTGGTYSTLKVQPAELEDSGVYFCASSQDPRAPLLHFGNGTRLTVT.